The 20 T cell receptor beta chains presented below share a single source sample, sequenced in a study of beta chain features in type 1 diabetes. Findings of the study overall: The study found moderately but significantly shorter TCRB CDR3s in all four CD4+ subsets of Type 1 diabetes patients.

Their antigens remain unidentified. Sequencing targeted expressed TCRB transcripts, as all isolated RNA had been reverse transcribed. Only in-frame clones appear in the TCRdb table, and some are missing; sequencing was by immunoSEQ multiplex PCR. The sample gives over 100,000 clones, around 15% of which show up once; 2% to 3% is in the top ten. The sequenced sample consisted of central memory CD4+ T cells from blood. These receptors originate from a man aged 25 to 40 with type 1 diabetes.

This clone was detected a few times. The CDR3 is CSANGLAGGSRVTDTQYF. The CDR3 bases are TGCAGCGCAAACGGACTAGCGGGGGGTTCCCGGGTCACAGATACGCAGTATTTT. The chain joins TRBV29-1 to TRBJ2-3; 14 bases match TRBD2. The length of the CDR3 is 18 residues. V shed 7 bases, J shed 2 bases, and the junction held 14 bases outside the gene matches. CDR1 and CDR2 from the germline V gene are SQVTM and ANQGSEA.

This clone was seen only a few times. The chain is built from TRBV29-1 and TRBJ2-7, with 9 bases lining up with TRBD1. Germline V gives CDR1 SQVTM, CDR2 ANQGSEA. The CDR3 contains 14 residues. V lost 6 bases to trimming and J lost 4 bases; unmatched junction nucleotides: 10. The CDR3 DNA is TGCAGCGTCCGAGGTCCACAGGGGGCTTACGAGCAGTACTTC. This encodes CSVRGPQGAYEQYF.

The rearrangement joins TRBV5-6 to TRBJ2-1; 9 bases are shared with TRBD1. Per the germline V gene, CDR1 is SGHDT and CDR2 is YYEEEE. The V gene end was trimmed by 7 bases and the J gene end by 10 bases; junction bases not matched to a gene: 12. The CDR3 is 14 amino acids. CDR3 residues: CASGGTGKSREQFF. As DNA, the CDR3 is TGTGCCAGCGGCGGGACAGGGAAGTCCCGGGAGCAGTTCTTC.

V is TRBV18 and J is TRBJ1-2; D uncertain. This CDR3 is built from 13 residues. Germline V gene data show CDR1 as KGHSH and CDR2 as LQKENI. The V end lost 2 bases, the J end lost 7 bases, and 11 bases lay between the germline ends. The CDR3 sequence is CASSPEPGVGYTF. As DNA, the CDR3 is TGTGCCAGCTCACCAGAACCTGGAGTTGGCTACACCTTC.

This clone was observed a few times. The V and J genes are TRBV2 and TRBJ2-5; D may be TRBD2 (6 bases). CDR1 SNHLY and CDR2 FYNNEI come from the germline V gene. The CDR3 runs to 13 residues. V was trimmed by 4 bases and J by 4 bases, leaving 10 bases between them. The CDR3 DNA is TGTGCCAGCAGTGGGGGTAGCGGAGAGACCCAGTACTTC. Its translation: CASSGGSGETQYF. Full variable domain (outside the CDR3, taken from reference TRBV2 and TRBJ2-5): EPEVTQTPSHQVTQMGQEVILRCVPISNHLYFYWYRQILGQKVEFLVSFYNNEISEKSEIFDDQFSVERPDGSNFTLKIRSTKLEDSAMYFCASSGGSGETQYFGPGTRLLVL.

This clone occurred a few times. This sequence joins TRBV30 and TRBJ2-1; no definite D call. Germline V gives CDR1 GTSNPN, CDR2 SVGIG (reference sequence). The CDR3 covers 11 residues. V was cut by 2 bases and J by 9 bases, with 8 bases left in between. This CDR3 reads CAWSLFAEQFF. For the CDR3, the DNA is TGTGCCTGGAGTTTATTCGCTGAGCAGTTCTTC.

This CDR3 is CSDRGLAGGLYNEQFF. The CDR3 DNA is TGCAGCGACCGAGGACTAGCGGGGGGGCTTTACAATGAGCAGTTCTTC. V gene TRBV29-1 combines with J gene TRBJ2-1; 15 nucleotides agree with TRBD2. The CDR3 spans 16 residues. Germline values: CDR1 SQVTM, CDR2 ANQGSEA. Germline trimming cut 7 bases from V and 4 bases from J; bases unmatched to any gene: 8.

The CDR3 protein is CASSQGRGDGELFF. In DNA form, the CDR3 reads TGCGCCAGCAGCCAAGGCAGGGGTGACGGGGAGCTGTTTTTT. The V gene is TRBV4-1, the J gene TRBJ2-2; D might be TRBD1 (6 bases). The CDR3 is 14 residues long. The germline gives CDR1 MGHRA, CDR2 YSYEKL. V shed 1 base and J shed 7 bases, with 10 bases lying between them.

The rearrangement joins TRBV30 to TRBJ1-3, with D maybe TRBD1 (5 bases). The V gene's germline CDR1 is GTSNPN and CDR2 SVGIG (reference sequence). V shed 3 bases and J shed 0 bases, with 12 bases lying between them. The CDR3 consists of 15 residues. CDR3 loop: CAWRGQPDSGNTIYF. CDR3 bases: TGTGCCTGGAGGGGGCAACCAGACTCTGGAAACACCATATATTTT.

The table lists this clone with a count of one. V gene TRBV6-1 combines with J gene TRBJ2-7; D is unresolved. V shed 1 base and J shed 1 base, with 11 bases lying between them. Germline V gene data show CDR1 as MNHNS and CDR2 as SASEGT. This CDR3 comprises 15 residues. CDR3 in amino acids: CASSEGIRGSYEQYF. Here the CDR3 DNA reads TGTGCCAGCAGTGAAGGAATCCGAGGATCCTACGAGCAGTACTTC.

The chain has TRBV10-3 and TRBJ2-3; TRBD1 might be the D (6 bases). With 6 bases removed from V and 0 bases from J, the gap between germline ends came to 7 bases. The CDR3 runs to 13 residues. Germline lookup yields CDR1 ENHRY and CDR2 SYGVKD. CDR3 sequence: CAIRGASTDTQYF. CDR3 sequence (DNA): TGTGCCATCAGGGGGGCAAGCACAGATACGCAGTATTTT.

This clone was picked up a small number of times. This chain joins TRBV6-5 and TRBJ1-4; D gene ambiguous. Germline assignment: CDR1 MNHEY and CDR2 SVGAGI. The germline V and J ends were trimmed by 6 bases and 4 bases, with 6 bases remaining between them. The CDR3 length is 12 residues. CDR3 loop: CASRQNNEKLFF. The CDR3 nucleotides are TGTGCCAGCAGACAGAATAATGAAAAACTGTTTTTT.

The chain's CDR3 is CAWSGGWGSSYEQYF. In nucleotides, the CDR3 is TGTGCCTGGAGTGGAGGTTGGGGTTCGTCCTACGAGCAGTACTTC. The chain recombines TRBV30 with TRBJ2-7; D gene ambiguous. Germline assignment: CDR1 GTSNPN and CDR2 SVGIG (reference sequence). Trimming removed 1 base from V and 1 base from J, with 14 bases in between. This CDR3 comprises 15 residues. Together with reference TRBV30 and TRBJ2-7, the CDR3 gives the full variable domain: SQTIHQWPATLVQPVGSPLSLECTVEGTSNPNLYWYRQAAGRGLQLLFYSVGIGQISSEVPQNLSASRPQDRQFILSSKKLLLSDSGFYLCAWSGGWGSSYEQYFGPGTRLTVT.

This clone was seen many times. The chain combines TRBV9 with TRBJ2-3; no reliable D call. The CDR3 is 15 residues long. Germline CDR1 reads SGDLS; CDR2 reads YYNGEE. The V end was cut by 3 bases, the J end by 1 base, with 12 bases between. The CDR3 protein is CASSGQLGGTDTQYF. The DNA of the CDR3 is TGTGCCAGCAGCGGTCAACTGGGCGGCACAGATACGCAGTATTTT.

This clone was picked up a small number of times. V gene TRBV18 combines with J gene TRBJ2-7; a weak D match, TRBD1 (5 bases). The germline V gene has CDR1 KGHSH and CDR2 LQKENI. With 0 bases removed from V and 5 bases from J, the gap between germline ends came to 11 bases. The CDR3 is made up of 14 amino acids. The CDR3 DNA reads as TGTGCCAGCTCACCACCGGCAGGGTCGAACGAGCAGTACTTC. Amino acids: CASSPPAGSNEQYF.

The chain joins TRBV6-4 to TRBJ2-3; D may match TRBD1 or TRBD2 (5 bases each). Looked up from germline, CDR1 is MRHNA and CDR2 is SNTAGT. The CDR3 sequence is 15 residues long. Trimming left V 3 bases short and J 2 bases short, with 12 bases between. The CDR3 sequence: CASSEGRGATDTQYF. Here the CDR3 DNA reads TGTGCCAGCAGTGAAGGTAGAGGGGCCACAGATACGCAGTATTTT.

This clone was found a few times. This rearrangement joins TRBV30 to TRBJ1-2; D unresolved. Germline-derived CDR1 and CDR2 are GTSNPN and SVGIG (reference sequence). This CDR3 contains 12 residues. The V end lost 4 bases, the J end lost 5 bases, and 11 bases lay between the germline ends. CDR3 residues: CAWNSPIYGYTF. The CDR3 DNA reads as TGTGCCTGGAATTCCCCCATTTATGGCTACACCTTC. The full variable domain, with the rest looked up from reference TRBV30 and TRBJ1-2, is SQTIHQWPATLVQPVGSPLSLECTVEGTSNPNLYWYRQAAGRGLQLLFYSVGIGQISSEVPQNLSASRPQDRQFILSSKKLLLSDSGFYLCAWNSPIYGYTFGSGTRLTVV.

The chain uses TRBV29-1 and TRBJ1-6, with 7 bases fitting TRBD1. From germline, CDR1 is SQVTM and CDR2 ANQGSEA. After removal of 4 bases from V and 8 bases from J, the junction contained 5 bases not matched to a gene. This CDR3 comprises 13 residues. The CDR3 DNA reads as TGCAGCGTTGGGCAGGGGGGTGATTCACCCCTCCACTTT. Encoded protein: CSVGQGGDSPLHF.

This clone was observed once. The chain combines TRBV5-4 with TRBJ2-5; 8 bases agree with TRBD1. Trimming at V came to 4 bases and at J to 5 bases, leaving 7 bases not matched to a gene. Per the germline V gene, CDR1 is SGHNT and CDR2 is YYREEE (reference sequence). The CDR3 has 14 amino acids. CDR3: CASSQQGATETQYF. The CDR3 DNA is TGTGCCAGCAGCCAGCAGGGGGCCACGGAGACCCAGTACTTC. Combining the CDR3 with reference TRBV5-4 and TRBJ2-5 gives the whole variable domain ETGVTQSPTHLIKTRGQQVTLRCSSQSGHNTVSWYQQALGQGPQFIFQYYREEENGRGNFPPRFSGLQFPNYSSELNVNALELDDSALYLCASSQQGATETQYFGPGTRLLVL.

This clone was seen a few times. This chain joins TRBV29-1 and TRBJ2-5; unclear D gene. This CDR3 is 12 amino acids long. Germline V gives CDR1 SQVTM, CDR2 ANQGSEA. V was clipped by 7 bases and J by 5 bases, with 14 bases between them. The DNA of the CDR3 is TGCAGCGCAAATACAGTACGGGAGACCCAGTACTTC. Encoded protein: CSANTVRETQYF.